These 20 T cell receptor beta chains were all obtained from the same sample, sequenced in a study of tumor and adjacent non-tumor tissue in lung cancer. No cell sorting was done before RNA was extracted from the tissue. This non-tumor lung sample came from over 3 cm beyond the tumor edge. Three rounds of nested PCR, following a modified ARM-PCR protocol, produced the TCRbeta library. TCRdb called the multiplex PCR reads again in MiXCR, with one record for every CDR3 protein. The sample comprises 100,000 or so distinct CDR3 sequences, 80% of which are singletons, and 30% rests with the top ten. Material for sequencing was distant non-tumor lung tissue. These receptors came from a man between 60 and 75 years old with small cell lung cancer.

Regarding this clonotype: An end of the junction does not agree with germline; a read error may underlie this. The chain combines TRBV4-2 with TRBJ2-1; D ambiguous. CDR3 length equals 17 residues. Germline V lookup: CDR1 LGHNA, CDR2 YNFKEQ. CDR3 loop: CASSQAPAATSYYEQFF. CDR3 DNA sequence: TGTGCCAGCAGCCAAGCCCCGGCTGCGACATCCTACTATGAGCAGTTCTTC.

As for this clonotype: One end of the junction is discordant with germline, which a read error may explain. This chain connects TRBV11-2 to TRBJ2-1, with D possibly being TRBD1 (5 bases). The germline CDR1 and CDR2 sequences are SGHAT and FQNNGV. This CDR3 contains 13 residues. CDR3 region: CASSLQGFSEQSF. The CDR3, as DNA: TGTGCCAGCAGCTTACAGGGTTTCAGTGAGCAGTCCTTC.

As for this clonotype: Mismatch with germline at one junction end may stem from a read error. The V and J genes are TRBV4-1 and TRBJ2-2; 8 positions match TRBD1. The CDR3 is 15 amino acids. The germline V gene encodes CDR1 MGHRA and CDR2 YSYEKL. DNA of the CDR3: TGCGCCAGGAGCAACAGGGGGGCCTATACCGGGAAGCTGTTTTTT. Its translation: CARSNRGAYTGKLFF.

On this clonotype: The germline gene is not matched at one end of the junction; a read error may be the cause. This chain links TRBV5-1 with TRBJ2-1, with D uncertain. CDR1 is SGHRS, CDR2 YFSETQ, per germline. This CDR3 is 15 amino acids long. Here the CDR3 DNA reads TGCGCCAGCAGCTTGGGGGCCCCGGAAGCCGATGAGCAGTCGTTC. Protein sequence: CASSLGAPEADEQSF.

Points on this clonotype: In this CDR3 the conserved last residue, phenylalanine or tryptophan, is missing, so a read error is likely. The V and J genes are TRBV4-1 and TRBJ2-1, with TRBD2 matching over 8 bases. CDR3 length: 16 residues. CDR1 MGHRA and CDR2 YSYEKL come from the germline V gene. The CDR3 nucleotides read TGCGCCAGCAGCCAAGATCAACTAGCGGCCTACAATGATCAGTTCTCC. Translation gives CASSQDQLAAYNDQFS.

With respect to this clonotype: One end of the junction fails to match germline, which may point to a read error. This chain uses TRBV24-1 with TRBJ2-1; TRBD2 agrees at 8 bases. Germline V gene sequence: CDR1 KGHDR, CDR2 SFDVKD. The CDR3 loop spans 18 amino acids. The CDR3 loop is CATLSGNLTLSSYNERFF. CDR3 sequence (DNA): TGTGCCACCCTTAGCGGGAATCTAACCTTGAGCTCCTACAATGAGCGGTTCTTC.

A note on this clonotype: This may arise from a read error, as a much more abundant clone is one base away. The rearrangement links TRBV12-3 or TRBV12-4 to TRBJ1-4; maybe TRBD1 (5 bases). The ends were cut back, 3 bases at V and 13 bases at J, with 18 bases in the middle. This CDR3 has 14 amino acids. The CDR3 here is CASSFFGGEGILFF. The CDR3 nucleotides are TGTGCCAGCAGTTTTTTTGGGGGGGAAGGAATACTGTTTTTT.

A remark on this clonotype: A junction end diverges from the germline sequence, so it may reflect a read error. The chain uses TRBV4-2 and TRBJ2-3; possible D gene TRBD2, 6 bases. CDR3 size: 15 residues. Per germline, CDR1 LGHNA and CDR2 YNFKEQ. The CDR3 here is CARSPGGPLRDTQYF. CDR3 nucleotide sequence: TGTGCCAGGAGCCCCGGGGGACCACTAAGAGATACGCAGTATTTT.

Concerning this clonotype: It is likely a read error, because the conserved phenylalanine at the end of the CDR3 is missing. V is TRBV11-2 and J is TRBJ2-7, with D tentatively TRBD1 (6 bases). This CDR3 spans 14 amino acids. Germline V gene data show CDR1 as SGHAT and CDR2 as FQNNGV. CDR3: CASSLNQGPYEQYI. As DNA, the CDR3 is TGTGCCAGTAGCTTGAACCAGGGGCCTTACGAGCAGTACATC.

Details on this clonotype: A much larger clonotype is one base distant, so this may be a read error. The chain is built from TRBV7-8 and TRBJ2-3; 7 nucleotides agree with TRBD2. The CDR3 is made up of 16 amino acids. CDR1 and CDR2 (germline): SGHVS, FQNEAQ. For the CDR3, the DNA is TGTGCCACCGCCCAGGGACTACTCTTTTCCACAGATACGCTGTATTTT. It translates to CATAQGLLFSTDTLYF.

As to this clonotype: Since no conserved phenylalanine or tryptophan closes the CDR3, a read error is the likely cause. The gene calls are TRBV4-1 and TRBJ1-5; D is possibly TRBD1 (5 bases). CDR3 length: 16 amino acids. Trimming stripped 5 bases from V and 6 bases from J, with 20 bases between. The V gene's germline CDR1 is MGHRA and CDR2 YSYEKL. The CDR3: CASSERIRALCQPQHL. CDR3 coding DNA: TGCGCCAGCAGCGAAAGGATCAGGGCGCTCTGTCAGCCCCAGCATTTG.

Comment on this clonotype: The junction does not match germline at one end; this may be a read error. The V and J genes are TRBV12-3 or TRBV12-4 and TRBJ2-5; the D gene is possibly TRBD2 (6 bases). CDR3 length: 13 amino acids. CDR3 protein: CANSSRSGEVQYF. The CDR3 DNA is TGTGCCAACAGTTCTCGATCCGGGGAGGTCCAGTACTTC.

Worth noting for this clonotype: An end of the junction does not agree with germline; a read error may underlie this. The chain links TRBV11-2 to TRBJ2-1; no definite D call. The CDR3 runs 17 residues. The V gene's germline CDR1 is SGHAT and CDR2 FQNNGV. CDR3: CASSLESAQSSYNEQFF. The CDR3 bases are TGTGCCAGCAGCCTAGAGTCAGCCCAGAGCTCCTACAATGAGCAGTTCTTC.

To note about this clonotype: The junction departs from the called germline gene at one end, perhaps through a read error. The gene calls are TRBV12-3 or TRBV12-4 and TRBJ2-1; TRBD2 matches at 8 bases. CDR3 length equals 17 residues. The CDR3 nucleotides are TGTGCCAGCAATCCATTAGCGGGACGGGGATCCTACAATGTGCAGTTCTTC. Protein product: CASNPLAGRGSYNVQFF.

This clonotype has more than one count but fewer than ten. Its ends do not fully match the called genes, so a read error is possible. The J gene is TRBJ2-2, the V gene TRBV6-4, with D hard to call. The CDR3 is 15 amino acids. From germline, CDR1 is MRHNA and CDR2 SNTAGT. The CDR3 DNA is TGTGCCAGCAGTGAGGCACCCGCGAAAACCGGGGAGCTGTTTTTT. Its protein is CASSEAPAKTGELFF.

As regards this clonotype: At one end, the junction sequence differs from germline, possibly due to a read error. This chain joins TRBV11-2 and TRBJ1-1; D unclear. This CDR3 contains 14 residues. Germline V gene data show CDR1 as SGHAT and CDR2 as FQNNGV. The CDR3 loop is CTSSLVRGSAEVFF. Here the CDR3 DNA reads TGTACCAGCAGCTTAGTGCGGGGTTCGGCTGAAGTTTTCTTT.

This rearrangement joins TRBV7-8 to TRBJ2-1, with no clear D. The J call may be mistaken, given a closer DNA end match to TRBJ2-7. This CDR3 comprises 15 residues. Germline lookup yields CDR1 SGHVS and CDR2 FQNEAQ. The CDR3 spells CASSLGQSSYNEQYF. CDR3 sequence (DNA): TGTGCCAGCAGCTTAGGGCAAAGCTCCTACAATGAGCAGTACTTC.

Note on this clonotype: An end of the junction differs from the germline gene, which may be a read error. The genes are TRBV4-1 and TRBJ2-2, with D possibly matching TRBD1 (7 bases). Germline lookup yields CDR1 MGHRA and CDR2 YSYEKL. CDR3 length: 15 amino acids. CDR3 in amino acids: CSSTSRGAYTGELFF. CDR3 coding DNA: TGCTCCAGCACCAGCAGGGGGGCGTATACCGGGGAGCTGTTTTTT.

The gene calls are TRBV7-9 and TRBJ2-7; possible D gene TRBD2, 6 bases. The V end was cut by 8 bases, the J end by 1 base, with 18 bases between. Germline V gene lookup returns CDR1 SEHNR and CDR2 FQNEAQ (reference sequence). The CDR3 covers 15 residues. The CDR3 nucleotides are TGTGCCAGCGTAGGAGCGGGCTCACCTTCCTACGAGCAGTACTTC. Protein: CASVGAGSPSYEQYF.

This clonotype was observed many times. This chain joins TRBV30 and TRBJ2-7; 7 bases align to TRBD2. The CDR3 is made up of 13 amino acids. V lost 0 bases, J lost 11 bases, and 10 bases stayed unmatched. The germline V gene encodes CDR1 GTSNPN and CDR2 SVGIG (reference sequence). Written as DNA, the CDR3 is TGTGCCTGGAGTGTGTATGGAAGCGGGAACGAGTACTTC. It is translated as CAWSVYGSGNEYF.